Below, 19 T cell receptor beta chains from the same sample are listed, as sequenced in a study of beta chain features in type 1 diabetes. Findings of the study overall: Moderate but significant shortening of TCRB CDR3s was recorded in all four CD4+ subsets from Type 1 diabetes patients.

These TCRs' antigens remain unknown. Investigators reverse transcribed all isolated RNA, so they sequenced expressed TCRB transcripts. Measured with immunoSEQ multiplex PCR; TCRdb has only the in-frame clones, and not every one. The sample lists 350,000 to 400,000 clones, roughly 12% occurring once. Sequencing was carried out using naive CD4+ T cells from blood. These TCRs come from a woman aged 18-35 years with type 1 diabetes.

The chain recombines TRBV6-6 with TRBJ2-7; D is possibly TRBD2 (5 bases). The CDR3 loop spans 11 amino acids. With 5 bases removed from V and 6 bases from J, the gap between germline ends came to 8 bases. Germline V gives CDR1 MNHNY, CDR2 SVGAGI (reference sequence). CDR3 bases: TGTGCCAGCAGTCGGGAAAGCGAGCAGTACTTC. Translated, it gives CASSRESEQYF.

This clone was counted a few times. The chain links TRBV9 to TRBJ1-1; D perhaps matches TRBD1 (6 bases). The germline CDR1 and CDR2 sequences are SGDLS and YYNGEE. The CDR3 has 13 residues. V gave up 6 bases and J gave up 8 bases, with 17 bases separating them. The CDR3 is CASNRQADGEAFF. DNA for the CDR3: TGTGCCAGCAACCGACAGGCCGATGGAGAAGCTTTCTTT.

CDR3 nucleotide sequence: TGTGCCAGCAGCATGAGACTAGCGGGGACCACAGATACGCAGTATTTT. Translated, it gives CASSMRLAGTTDTQYF. The chain is built from TRBV7-9 and TRBJ2-3; 11 bases map to TRBD2. Germline CDR1 and CDR2: SEHNR and FQNEAQ (reference sequence). The CDR3 covers 16 residues. The junction had 6 bases not matched to a gene; V was cut back by 5 bases and J by 2 bases.

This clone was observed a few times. In nucleotides, the CDR3 is TGCAGTGCTCGTAGTGACAATGAGCAGTTCTTC. Translation gives CSARSDNEQFF. The chain has TRBV20-1 and TRBJ2-1; no definite D call. This CDR3 has 11 residues. Germline CDR1 is DFQATT and CDR2 is SNEGSKA (reference sequence). Trimming cost V 5 bases and J 5 bases, with 7 bases left between them.

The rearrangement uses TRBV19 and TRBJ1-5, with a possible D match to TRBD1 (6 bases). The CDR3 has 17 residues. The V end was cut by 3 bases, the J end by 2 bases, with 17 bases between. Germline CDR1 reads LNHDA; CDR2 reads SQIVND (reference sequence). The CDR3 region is CASSITGGAQGNQPQHF. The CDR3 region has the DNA TGTGCCAGTAGTATCACCGGGGGGGCGCAAGGCAATCAGCCCCAGCATTTT.

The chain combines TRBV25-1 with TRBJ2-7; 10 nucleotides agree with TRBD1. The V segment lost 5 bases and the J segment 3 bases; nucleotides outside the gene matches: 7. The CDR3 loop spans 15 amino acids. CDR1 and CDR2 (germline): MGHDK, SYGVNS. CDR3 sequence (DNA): TGTGCCAGCAGTATCCGGGACAGGGGCCTCTACGAGCAGTACTTC. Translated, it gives CASSIRDRGLYEQYF.

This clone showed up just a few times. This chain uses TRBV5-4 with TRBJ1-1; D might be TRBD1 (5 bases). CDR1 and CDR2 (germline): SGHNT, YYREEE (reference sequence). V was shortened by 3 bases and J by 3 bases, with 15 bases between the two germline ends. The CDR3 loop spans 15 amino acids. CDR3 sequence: CASSSPDKGYTEAFF. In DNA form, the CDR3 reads TGTGCCAGCAGCTCACCGGACAAAGGTTACACTGAAGCTTTCTTT.

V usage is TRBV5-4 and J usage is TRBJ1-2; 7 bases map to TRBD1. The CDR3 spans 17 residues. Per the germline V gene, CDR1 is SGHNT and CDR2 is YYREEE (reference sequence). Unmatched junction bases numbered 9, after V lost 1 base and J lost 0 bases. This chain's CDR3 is CASSLKRQGRTNYGYTF. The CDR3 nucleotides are TGTGCCAGCAGCTTGAAGCGACAGGGCCGAACTAACTATGGCTACACCTTC.

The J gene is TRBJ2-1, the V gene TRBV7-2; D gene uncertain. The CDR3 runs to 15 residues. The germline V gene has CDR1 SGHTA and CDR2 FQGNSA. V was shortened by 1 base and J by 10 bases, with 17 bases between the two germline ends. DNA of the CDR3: TGTGCCAGCAGCTTAGAGAGGTCGTGGAACGGAGAGCAGTTCTTC. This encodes CASSLERSWNGEQFF.

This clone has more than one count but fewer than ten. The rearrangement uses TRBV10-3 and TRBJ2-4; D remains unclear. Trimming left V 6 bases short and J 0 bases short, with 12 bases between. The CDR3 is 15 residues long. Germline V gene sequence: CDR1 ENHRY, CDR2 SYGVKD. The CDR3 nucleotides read TGTGCCATCAGCGATTCAACAGTAGCCAAAAACATTCAGTACTTC. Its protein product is CAISDSTVAKNIQYF.

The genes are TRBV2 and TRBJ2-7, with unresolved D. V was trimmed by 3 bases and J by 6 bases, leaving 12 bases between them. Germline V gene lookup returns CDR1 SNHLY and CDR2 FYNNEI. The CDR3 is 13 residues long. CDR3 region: CASSESRLGEQYF. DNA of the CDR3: TGTGCCAGCAGTGAGTCCAGGTTGGGCGAGCAGTACTTC.

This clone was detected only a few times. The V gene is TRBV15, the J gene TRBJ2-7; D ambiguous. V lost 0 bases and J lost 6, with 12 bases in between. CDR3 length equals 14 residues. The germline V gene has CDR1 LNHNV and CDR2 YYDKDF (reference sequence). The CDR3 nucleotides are TGTGCCACCAGCAGAGATCGCCTATCTGGCGAGCAGTACTTC. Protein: CATSRDRLSGEQYF.

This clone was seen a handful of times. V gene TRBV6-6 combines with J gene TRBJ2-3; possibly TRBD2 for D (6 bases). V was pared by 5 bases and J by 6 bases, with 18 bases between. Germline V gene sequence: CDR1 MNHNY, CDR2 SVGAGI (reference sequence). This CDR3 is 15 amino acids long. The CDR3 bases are TGTGCCAGCAGTCCCAGGGACCCGGGAGTGGATACGCAGTATTTT. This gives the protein CASSPRDPGVDTQYF.

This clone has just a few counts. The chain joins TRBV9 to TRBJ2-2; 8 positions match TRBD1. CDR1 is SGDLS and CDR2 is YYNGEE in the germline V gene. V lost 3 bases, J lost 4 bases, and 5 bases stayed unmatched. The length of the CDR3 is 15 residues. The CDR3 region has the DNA TGTGCCAGCAGCGGGACAGGGTGGGTCACCGGGGAGCTGTTTTTT. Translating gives CASSGTGWVTGELFF.

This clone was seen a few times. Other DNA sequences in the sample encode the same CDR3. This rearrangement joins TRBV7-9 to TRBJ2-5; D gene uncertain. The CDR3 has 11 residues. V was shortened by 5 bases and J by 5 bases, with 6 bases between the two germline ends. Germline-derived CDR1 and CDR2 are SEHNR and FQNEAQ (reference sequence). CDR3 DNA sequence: TGTGCCAGCAGCCCCGGGGAGACCCAGTACTTC. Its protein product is CASSPGETQYF. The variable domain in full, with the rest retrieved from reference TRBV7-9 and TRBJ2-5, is DTGVSQNPRHKITKRGQNVTFRCDPISEHNRLYWYRQTLGQGPEFLTYFQNEAQLEKSRLLSDRFSAERPKGSFSTLEIQRTEQGDSAMYLCASSPGETQYFGPGTRLLVL.

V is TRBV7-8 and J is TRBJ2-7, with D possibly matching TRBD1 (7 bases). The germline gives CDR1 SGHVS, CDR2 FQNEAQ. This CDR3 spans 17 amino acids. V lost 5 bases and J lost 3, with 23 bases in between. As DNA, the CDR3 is TGTGCCAGCAGCCTAAATCGCGGGACAGCGATTTTCTACGAGCAGTACTTC. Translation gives CASSLNRGTAIFYEQYF.

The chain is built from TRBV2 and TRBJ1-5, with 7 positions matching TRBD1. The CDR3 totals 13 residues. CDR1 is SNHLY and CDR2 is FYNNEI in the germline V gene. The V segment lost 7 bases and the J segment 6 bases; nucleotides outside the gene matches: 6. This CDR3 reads CASTGTEVQPQHF. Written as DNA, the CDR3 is TGTGCCAGCACGGGGACAGAAGTTCAGCCCCAGCATTTT.

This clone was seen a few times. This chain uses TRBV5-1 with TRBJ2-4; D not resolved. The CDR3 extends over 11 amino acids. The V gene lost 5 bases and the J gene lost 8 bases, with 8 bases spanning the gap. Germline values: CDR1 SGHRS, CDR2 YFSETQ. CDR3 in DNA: TGCGCCAGCAGAATTTCGGACATTCAGTACTTC. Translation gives CASRISDIQYF.

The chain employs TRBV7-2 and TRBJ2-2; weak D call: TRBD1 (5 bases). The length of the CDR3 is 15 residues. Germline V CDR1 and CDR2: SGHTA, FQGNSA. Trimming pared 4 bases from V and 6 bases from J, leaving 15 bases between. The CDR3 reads CASSSPARVAGELFF. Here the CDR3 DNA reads TGTGCCAGCAGCTCCCCCGCCAGGGTGGCCGGGGAGCTGTTTTTT.